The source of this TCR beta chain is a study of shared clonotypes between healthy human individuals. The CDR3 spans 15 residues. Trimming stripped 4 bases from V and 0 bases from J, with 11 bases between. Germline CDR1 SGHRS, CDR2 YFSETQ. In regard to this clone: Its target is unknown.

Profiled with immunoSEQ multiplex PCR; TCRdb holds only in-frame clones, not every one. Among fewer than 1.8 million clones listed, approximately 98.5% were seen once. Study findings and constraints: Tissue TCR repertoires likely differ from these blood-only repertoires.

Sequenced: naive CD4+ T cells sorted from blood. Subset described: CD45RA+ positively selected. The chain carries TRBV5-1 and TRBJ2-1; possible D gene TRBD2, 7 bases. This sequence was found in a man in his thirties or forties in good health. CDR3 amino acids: CASSKGGGSYNEQFF. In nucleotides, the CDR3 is TGCGCCAGCAGCAAAGGGGGGGGCTCCTACAATGAGCAGTTCTTC.